Presented here are 23 T cell receptor beta chains from one specimen sequenced in a study of shared clonotypes between healthy human individuals (dated by TCRdb to about 2020). Library preparation employed the immunoSEQ multiplex PCR assay. As stored in TCRdb, this immuneACCESS dataset retains in-frame rearrangements with V and J assigned. A fraction of the clones does not appear; measured against another copy, unresolved V genes explain less than half of the discrepancy, and the remainder lacks a known reason. Counted in this sample were over a million clones; about four fifths of them appeared once. The ten largest clones represent around 0.61% of the sample. The material sequenced was memory CD4+ T cells from PBMCs. Read against the paper, the sample's cell subset or site label means: CD45RA-negative fraction. These receptors were obtained from a man younger than 35 in good health. Some clones in this sample may be carry-over from other donors' samples.

V and J are TRBV23-1 and TRBJ1-5, with D tentatively TRBD1 (5 bases). TRBV23-1 is classed as an ORF, of uncertain function. V was trimmed by 4 bases and J by 4 bases, leaving 17 bases between them. CDR3 length: 16 residues. CDR3 coding DNA: TGCGCCAGCAGTCTAACCCTCTGGGGGACTAATCAGCCCCAGCATTTT. Translation gives CASSLTLWGTNQPQHF.

This chain joins TRBV7-2 and TRBJ2-3; 7 positions match TRBD2. This CDR3 has 16 amino acids. The germline V gene encodes CDR1 SGHTA and CDR2 FQGNSA. V lost 5 bases and J lost 0; bases outside the gene matches: 8. This chain's CDR3 is CASSGRASGSTDTQYF. Here the CDR3 DNA reads TGTGCCAGCAGCGGTCGGGCTAGCGGTAGCACAGATACGCAGTATTTT.

This chain connects TRBV6-5 to TRBJ2-1, with TRBD2 as a possible D gene (6 bases). The CDR3 length is 14 residues. Trimming pared 7 bases from V and 5 bases from J, leaving 15 bases between. Germline-derived CDR1 and CDR2 are MNHEY and SVGAGI. The CDR3 loop reads CASKGGQWNNEQFF. DNA of the CDR3: TGTGCCAGCAAAGGAGGGCAATGGAACAATGAGCAGTTCTTC.

The chain couples TRBV7-2 to TRBJ2-7, with no clear D. The V end was cut by 5 bases, the J end by 6 bases, with 8 bases between. Germline V gives CDR1 SGHTA, CDR2 FQGNSA. This CDR3 comprises 11 residues. CDR3 DNA: TGTGCCAGCAGCCCCTTAGGCGAGCAGTACTTC. It specifies CASSPLGEQYF.

The J gene is TRBJ2-1, the V gene TRBV2; TRBD2 is a possible D gene (5 bases). The germline V and J ends were trimmed by 5 bases and 12 bases, with 11 bases remaining between them. The germline V gene encodes CDR1 SNHLY and CDR2 FYNNEI. The CDR3 is made up of 11 amino acids. CDR3 DNA: TGTGCCAGCAGTTTAGCACTAGTGCAGTTCTTC. Translated, it gives CASSLALVQFF. The full variable domain, its missing parts supplied by reference TRBV2 and TRBJ2-1, is EPEVTQTPSHQVTQMGQEVILRCVPISNHLYFYWYRQILGQKVEFLVSFYNNEISEKSEIFDDQFSVERPDGSNFTLKIRSTKLEDSAMYFCASSLALVQFFGPGTRLTVL.

Only one count was recorded for this clone. J is TRBJ2-5 and V is TRBV21-1; TRBD1 reflects the table's D call only, with no check against the DNA. TRBV21-1 is given as a pseudogene. This CDR3 is 13 amino acids long. CDR3 amino acids: CASSKGQQETQYF. The CDR3 nucleotides read TGTGCCAGCAGCAAAGGACAGCAAGAGACCCAGTACTTC.

This clone was seen a single time. V gene TRBV18 combines with J gene TRBJ2-6; D unresolved. The CDR3 consists of 16 residues. Germline V gives CDR1 KGHSH, CDR2 LQKENI. V gave up 0 bases and J gave up 5 bases, with 11 bases separating them. Here the CDR3 DNA reads TGTGCCAGCTCACCACCTGGGTCTTCTCGGGCCAACGTCCTGACTTTC. This codes for CASSPPGSSRANVLTF.

This chain uses TRBV18 with TRBJ2-1, with TRBD2 identical over 9 bases. This CDR3 spans 16 amino acids. In germline, CDR1 is KGHSH, CDR2 LQKENI. V shed 6 bases and J 9 bases; nucleotides not matched to a gene: 15. CDR3 sequence (DNA): TGTGCCAGCTCCAGTTTAGGGCTAGCGGGACGCAGTGAGCAGTTCTTC. Translating gives CASSSLGLAGRSEQFF.

As concerns this clone: Given a much more abundant clone one base away, this may be a read error. V and J are TRBV2 and TRBJ1-2; perhaps TRBD1 as D (6 bases). V shed 6 bases and J shed 0 bases, with 11 bases lying between them. The CDR3 runs 14 residues. In germline, CDR1 is SNHLY, CDR2 FYNNEI. The CDR3 protein is CASSLQGANYGYTF. The CDR3 bases are TGTGCCAGCAGCCTACAGGGAGCTAACTATGGCTACACCTTC.

This chain joins TRBV30 and TRBJ1-4; the D gene is possibly TRBD1 (6 bases). V was cut by 6 bases and J by 4 bases, with 18 bases left in between. The CDR3 has 15 amino acids. Germline V lookup: CDR1 GTSNPN, CDR2 SVGIG (reference sequence). The CDR3 reads CACNKWGQFNEKLFF. The CDR3 nucleotides read TGTGCCTGTAACAAGTGGGGACAATTTAATGAAAAACTGTTTTTT.

J is TRBJ1-1 and V is TRBV28; weak D call: TRBD1 (6 bases). The V end was cut by 6 bases, the J end by 0 bases, with 20 bases between. Per germline, CDR1 MDHEN and CDR2 SYDVKM. CDR3 size: 17 residues. CDR3 sequence reads: CASSSGWGGVMNTEAFF. The CDR3 DNA is TGTGCCAGCAGCTCCGGGTGGGGGGGCGTTATGAACACTGAAGCTTTCTTT.

The chain combines TRBV7-3 with TRBJ2-1, with D maybe TRBD1 (6 bases). CDR1 is SGHTA and CDR2 is FQGTGA in the germline V gene. V lost 6 bases to trimming and J lost 5 bases, with 14 bases between them. CDR3 length: 14 amino acids. The chain's CDR3 is CASRPGTQHNEQFF. The DNA of the CDR3 is TGTGCCAGCAGGCCCGGGACACAGCACAATGAGCAGTTCTTC.

This chain joins TRBV6-1 and TRBJ2-7; D remains unclear. Germline lookup yields CDR1 MNHNS and CDR2 SASEGT. The CDR3 loop spans 13 amino acids. V was clipped by 10 bases and J by 0 bases, with 13 bases between them. The CDR3 region is CATRKVSSYEQYF. The DNA of the CDR3 is TGTGCCACCAGGAAGGTGAGCTCCTACGAGCAGTACTTC.

This sequence joins TRBV9 and TRBJ2-3; D is perhaps TRBD2 (6 bases). The CDR3 has 14 amino acids. Germline loops: CDR1 SGDLS, CDR2 YYNGEE. The V gene lost 0 bases and the J gene lost 6 bases, with 11 bases spanning the gap. This chain's CDR3 is CASSVAGGSDTQYF. CDR3 DNA: TGTGCCAGCAGCGTAGCCGGAGGGTCCGATACGCAGTATTTT.

The chain links TRBV27 to TRBJ1-2; unclear D gene. Germline CDR1 and CDR2: MNHEY and SMNVEV (reference sequence). With 6 bases removed from V and 2 bases from J, the gap between germline ends came to 16 bases. CDR3 length: 15 amino acids. CDR3 protein: CASSTLAKGNYGYTF. DNA for the CDR3: TGTGCCAGCAGCACTTTGGCGAAGGGAAACTATGGCTACACCTTC.

The J gene is TRBJ1-2, the V gene TRBV7-2; no firm D call. The CDR3 extends over 13 amino acids. Trimming took 5 bases from V and 3 from J, leaving 10 bases between them. CDR1 SGHTA and CDR2 FQGNSA come from the germline V gene. CDR3 loop: CASSRGGDYGYTF. The CDR3 DNA reads as TGTGCCAGCAGCCGTGGCGGGGACTATGGCTACACCTTC.

The V call is TRBV5-1, the J call TRBJ2-4; 7 bases are shared with TRBD1. V shed 2 bases and J 7 bases; nucleotides not matched to a gene: 6. Germline V gene lookup returns CDR1 SGHRS and CDR2 YFSETQ. This CDR3 contains 14 residues. In DNA form, the CDR3 reads TGCGCCAGCAGCTTTCAGGGGGTAAATAACATTCAGTACTTC. It specifies CASSFQGVNNIQYF.

This chain connects TRBV11-3 to TRBJ2-2; 10 positions agree with TRBD2. The junction had 2 bases not matched to a gene; V was cut back by 0 bases and J by 7 bases. CDR1 is SGHNT, CDR2 YENEEA, per germline. The CDR3 sequence is 15 residues long. The CDR3 nucleotides read TGTGCCAGCAGCTTAGACCCTAGCGGGAGCGGGGAGCTGTTTTTT. It encodes CASSLDPSGSGELFF.

Note on this clone: This likely reflects a read error, since a far larger clone is one base away. The identical CDR3 is also encoded by other nucleotide sequences in the sample. The V call is TRBV7-9, the J call TRBJ2-5; possibly TRBD2 for D (5 bases). CDR1 and CDR2 (germline): SEHNR, FQNEAQ (reference sequence). The CDR3 spans 15 residues. This CDR3 reads CASSLALGRQETQYF. CDR3 DNA: TGTGCCAGCAGCCTAGCATTGGGTAGACAAGAGACCCAGTACTTC.

This clone was counted between two and nine times. The chain employs TRBV19 and TRBJ1-4; a weak D match, TRBD1 (5 bases). V was clipped by 5 bases and J by 6 bases, with 10 bases between them. The germline V gene encodes CDR1 LNHDA and CDR2 SQIVND (reference sequence). The length of the CDR3 is 13 residues. DNA of the CDR3: TGTGCCAGTAGTCCCGGGGGTGATGAAAAACTGTTTTTT. Amino acids: CASSPGGDEKLFF.

The V and J genes are TRBV7-3 and TRBJ2-4, with 7 positions matching TRBD1. The ends lost 2 bases at V and 8 bases at J; junction bases unmatched: 3. Germline V gene data show CDR1 as SGHTA and CDR2 as FQGTGA. CDR3 length: 13 amino acids. CDR3 residues: CASSLGQGDIQYF. The DNA of the CDR3 is TGTGCCAGCAGCTTAGGCCAGGGGGACATTCAGTACTTC. The full variable domain, its missing parts supplied by reference TRBV7-3 and TRBJ2-4, is GAGVSQTPSNKVTEKGKYVELRCDPISGHTALYWYRQSLGQGPEFLIYFQGTGAADDSGLPNDRFFAVRPEGSVSTLKIQRTERGDSAVYLCASSLGQGDIQYFGAGTRLSVL.

CDR3 in DNA: TGTGCCACCACTTCCGGGGGACAGGGGTTAGGTGGAAACACCATATATTTT. Protein sequence: CATTSGGQGLGGNTIYF. This rearrangement joins TRBV28 to TRBJ1-3; 10 positions agree with TRBD1. Germline V gives CDR1 MDHEN, CDR2 SYDVKM. This CDR3 has 17 amino acids. The junction had 15 bases not matched to a gene; V was cut back by 10 bases and J by 3 bases.

The V gene is TRBV11-3, the J gene TRBJ2-3; D perhaps matches TRBD1 (5 bases). This CDR3 region has 13 residues. Germline V gene data show CDR1 as SGHNT and CDR2 as YENEEA. Trimming shortened V by 5 bases and J by 11 bases, and 17 bases separated the two germline ends. The CDR3 DNA is TGTGCCAGCAGCATGGGGCTTTCGAGCTTGCAGTATTTT. Its translation is CASSMGLSSLQYF.